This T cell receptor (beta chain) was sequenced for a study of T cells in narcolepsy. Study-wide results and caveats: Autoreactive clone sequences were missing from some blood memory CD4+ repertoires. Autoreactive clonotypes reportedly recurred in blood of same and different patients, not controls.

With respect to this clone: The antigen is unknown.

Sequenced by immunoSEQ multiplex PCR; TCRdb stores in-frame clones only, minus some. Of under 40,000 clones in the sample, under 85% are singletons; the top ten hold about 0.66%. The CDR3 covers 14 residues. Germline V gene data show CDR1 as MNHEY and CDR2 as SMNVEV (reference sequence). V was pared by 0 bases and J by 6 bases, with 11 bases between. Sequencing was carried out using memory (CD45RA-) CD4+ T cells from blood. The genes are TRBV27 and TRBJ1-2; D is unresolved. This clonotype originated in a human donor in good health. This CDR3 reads CASSLSVGSHGYTF. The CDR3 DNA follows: TGTGCCAGCAGTTTATCGGTGGGGAGCCATGGCTACACCTTC.